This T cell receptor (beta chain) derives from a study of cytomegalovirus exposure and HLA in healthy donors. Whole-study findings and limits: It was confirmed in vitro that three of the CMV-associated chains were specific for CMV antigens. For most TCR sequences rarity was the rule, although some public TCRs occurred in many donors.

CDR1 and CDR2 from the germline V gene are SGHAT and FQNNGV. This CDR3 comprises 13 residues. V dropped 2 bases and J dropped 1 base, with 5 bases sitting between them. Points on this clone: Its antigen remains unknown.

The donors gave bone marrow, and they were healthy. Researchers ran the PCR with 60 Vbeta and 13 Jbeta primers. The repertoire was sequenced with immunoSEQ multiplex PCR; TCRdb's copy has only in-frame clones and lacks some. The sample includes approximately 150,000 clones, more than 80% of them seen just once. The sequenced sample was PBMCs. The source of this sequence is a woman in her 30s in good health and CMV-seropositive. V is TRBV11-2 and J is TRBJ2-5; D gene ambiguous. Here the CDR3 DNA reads TGTGCCAGCAGCTTAAGCTTCCAAGAGACCCAGTACTTC. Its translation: CASSLSFQETQYF.